Below, 20 T cell receptor beta chains from the same sample are listed, as sequenced in a study of T cell clones after liver transplantation. Assay: immunoSEQ multiplex PCR; the TCRdb copy retains only in-frame clones and omits some. The repertoire holds approximately 55,000 clones, over 55% seen once, with 14% to 15% in the top ten. The specimen comprised CD4+ T cells from blood, sampled before liver transplant. These receptors were collected from a human donor who received a liver transplant.

V gene TRBV6-5 combines with J gene TRBJ1-3, with D uncertain. CDR1 MNHEY and CDR2 SVGAGI come from the germline V gene. Trimming took off 0 bases at V and 4 bases at J, with 13 bases between the two ends. There are 16 residues in the CDR3. The CDR3 protein is CASSYSGSSAGNTIYF. The CDR3 DNA is TGTGCCAGCAGTTACTCCGGGAGTTCTGCGGGAAACACCATATATTTT.

V gene TRBV29-1 combines with J gene TRBJ1-2, with 7 bases aligning to TRBD1. The junction had 16 bases not matched to a gene; V was cut back by 4 bases and J by 5 bases. Germline V gives CDR1 SQVTM, CDR2 ANQGSEA. CDR3 length equals 16 residues. CDR3 region: CSVGSGVTRGEYGYTF. DNA for the CDR3: TGCAGCGTTGGGTCAGGGGTCACCAGGGGGGAGTATGGCTACACCTTC.

This chain uses TRBV14 with TRBJ2-3, with 11 positions matching TRBD2. CDR1 and CDR2 from the germline V gene are SGHDN and FVKESK. This CDR3 comprises 18 residues. J lost 3 bases, V lost 0 bases, and 8 bases had no gene match. The CDR3 DNA is TGTGCCAGCAGCCAAGATAGGGGGCGGACTAGCGGGACAGATACGCAGTATTTT. Its protein product is CASSQDRGRTSGTDTQYF. Full variable domain (outside the CDR3, taken from reference TRBV14 and TRBJ2-3): EAGVTQFPSHSVIEKGQTVTLRCDPISGHDNLYWYRRVMGKEIKFLLHFVKESKQDESGMPNNRFLAERTGGTYSTLKVQPAELEDSGVYFCASSQDRGRTSGTDTQYFGPGTRLTVL.

The chain couples TRBV10-3 to TRBJ1-3; D possibly corresponds to TRBD1 (5 bases). Germline V gives CDR1 ENHRY, CDR2 SYGVKD. The CDR3 contains 15 residues. V was shortened by 8 bases and J by 3 bases, with 17 bases between the two germline ends. CDR3 DNA: TGTGCCATCGGCACGCAGGGTGGAGATGGAAACACCATATATTTT. Its translation is CAIGTQGGDGNTIYF.

There are a few counts of this clone. This rearrangement joins TRBV27 to TRBJ1-6, with 10 nucleotides matching TRBD1. The junction had 3 bases not matched to a gene; V was cut back by 6 bases and J by 4 bases. This CDR3 is built from 15 residues. The germline CDR1 and CDR2 sequences are MNHEY and SMNVEV (reference sequence). As DNA, the CDR3 is TGTGCCAGCAGCGACAGGGGGCCTTATAATTCACCCCTCCACTTT. Amino acid sequence: CASSDRGPYNSPLHF.

This clone has a handful of counts. This chain joins TRBV7-6 and TRBJ1-6; a weak D match, TRBD1 (6 bases). CDR1 and CDR2 (germline): SGHVS, FNYEAQ. The CDR3 spans 15 residues. V lost 4 bases, J lost 7 bases, and 14 bases lay in between. This CDR3 is CASSWSAGDNSPLHF. CDR3 bases: TGTGCCAGCAGCTGGTCGGCAGGGGACAATTCACCCCTCCACTTT.

This chain connects TRBV10-3 to TRBJ2-1; a possible D gene is TRBD2 (6 bases). Between the trimmed V and J ends, which lost 6 bases and 8 bases, there was a span of 14 bases. The CDR3 is 13 residues long. Germline CDR1 ENHRY, CDR2 SYGVKD. Here the CDR3 DNA reads TGTGCCATCAGCCGGGACTCGGCTGATGAGCAGTTCTTC. Its translation is CAISRDSADEQFF.

This clone has more than one count but fewer than ten. This sequence joins TRBV13 and TRBJ2-1, with D possibly being TRBD1 (6 bases). The V end was cut by 4 bases, the J end by 12 bases, with 19 bases between. The CDR3 length is 14 residues. Germline V gene lookup returns CDR1 PRHDT and CDR2 FYEKMQ (reference sequence). The CDR3 is CASSYILRGPTQFF. The CDR3 nucleotides read TGTGCCAGCAGCTACATACTCAGGGGACCCACGCAGTTCTTC.

In its sample, this clone was seen once. As DNA, the CDR3 is TGTGCCAGCTCACCACCAGGGAGAGAAAAACTGTTTTTT. Its protein product is CASSPPGREKLFF. The genes are TRBV18 and TRBJ1-4; D unclear. V shed 0 bases and J shed 8 bases, with 7 bases lying between them. CDR1 KGHSH and CDR2 LQKENI come from the germline V gene. This CDR3 comprises 13 residues.

This clone has a single count. The chain recombines TRBV10-3 with TRBJ1-5; D remains ambiguous. V shed 2 bases and J shed 4 bases, with 9 bases lying between them. Germline V lookup: CDR1 ENHRY, CDR2 SYGVKD. The CDR3 is 14 residues long. Here the CDR3 reads CAISERTGNQPQHF. CDR3 nucleotide sequence: TGTGCCATCAGTGAGCGGACTGGGAATCAGCCCCAGCATTTT.

The chain uses TRBV27 and TRBJ1-2; 10 bases agree with TRBD1. Germline trimming cut 10 bases from V and 8 bases from J; bases unmatched to any gene: 7. The CDR3 has 12 amino acids. The germline CDR1 and CDR2 sequences are MNHEY and SMNVEV (reference sequence). CDR3 sequence reads: CATYRDRGGYTF. DNA of the CDR3: TGTGCCACCTACCGGGACAGGGGAGGCTACACCTTC.

There are a few counts of this clone. V is TRBV2 and J is TRBJ1-1; TRBD1 aligns across 7 bases. The ends lost 6 bases at V and 10 bases at J; junction bases unmatched: 11. The germline gives CDR1 SNHLY, CDR2 FYNNEI. This CDR3 has 13 residues. The CDR3 coding sequence is TGTGCCAGCAGGCCCGGGACAGCCGGAAGAGCTTTCTTT. Translated, it gives CASRPGTAGRAFF.

The J gene is TRBJ2-5, the V gene TRBV7-3, with a weak D call TRBD2 (5 bases). This CDR3 has 13 residues. V dropped 3 bases and J dropped 2 bases, with 7 bases sitting between them. CDR1 is SGHTA and CDR2 is FQGTGA in the germline V gene. The CDR3, as DNA: TGTGCCAGCAGCTTTACTAGGCAAGAGACCCAGTACTTC. It is translated as CASSFTRQETQYF. The full variable domain, rest sourced from reference TRBV7-3 and TRBJ2-5, is GAGVSQTPSNKVTEKGKYVELRCDPISGHTALYWYRQSLGQGPEFLIYFQGTGAADDSGLPNDRFFAVRPEGSVSTLKIQRTERGDSAVYLCASSFTRQETQYFGPGTRLLVL.

The V and J genes are TRBV27 and TRBJ2-3; 9 bases align to TRBD2. The CDR3 runs 19 residues. V lost 3 bases, J lost 0 bases, and 13 bases stayed unmatched. Germline V CDR1 and CDR2: MNHEY, SMNVEV (reference sequence). CDR3 nucleotides: TGTGCCAGCAGTTTTTCCTACCTTAGCGGGGGAGGGAGCACAGATACGCAGTATTTT. It codes for CASSFSYLSGGGSTDTQYF.

The V call is TRBV11-2, the J call TRBJ2-6, with unresolved D. This CDR3 comprises 14 residues. Germline assignment: CDR1 SGHAT and CDR2 FQNNGV. V was cut by 11 bases and J by 0 bases, with 11 bases left in between. This CDR3 reads CALGHLSGANVLTF. CDR3 bases: TGTGCCCTAGGCCACCTCTCTGGGGCCAACGTCCTGACTTTC. Together with reference TRBV11-2 and TRBJ2-6, the CDR3 gives the full variable domain: EAGVAQSPRYKIIEKRQSVAFWCNPISGHATLYWYQQILGQGPKLLIQFQNNGVVDDSQLPKDRFSAERLKGVDSTLKIQPAKLEDSAVYLCALGHLSGANVLTFGAGSRLTVL.

The V and J genes are TRBV5-1 and TRBJ1-1, with a tentative D call TRBD1 (5 bases). V lost 1 base and J lost 1, with 8 bases in between. The CDR3 has 14 residues. Germline lookup yields CDR1 SGHRS and CDR2 YFSETQ. The DNA of the CDR3 is TGCGCCAGCAGCTTGAATGGACAGAACACTGAAGCTTTCTTT. Translated, it gives CASSLNGQNTEAFF.

On this clone itself: At one end, the junction sequence differs from germline, possibly due to a read error. This sequence joins TRBV2 and TRBJ1-3, with a weak D call TRBD1 (5 bases). The CDR3 length is 17 residues. The germline V gene encodes CDR1 SNHLY and CDR2 FYNNEI. DNA for the CDR3: TGTGCCAGCAGCGAAGCTCTGGGTGGGGGGGCTGGAAACACCATATATTTT. Translated, it gives CASSEALGGGAGNTIYF.

The V call is TRBV28, the J call TRBJ2-7; 8 bases are shared with TRBD1. Germline loops: CDR1 MDHEN, CDR2 SYDVKM. After removal of 7 bases from V and 3 bases from J, the junction contained 8 bases not matched to a gene. CDR3 length: 14 amino acids. CDR3 loop: CASTRDRIGYEQYF. The CDR3 region has the DNA TGTGCCAGCACTCGGGACAGGATAGGCTACGAGCAGTACTTC. The whole variable domain, remainder taken from reference TRBV28 and TRBJ2-7, is DVKVTQSSRYLVKRTGEKVFLECVQDMDHENMFWYRQDPGLGLRLIYFSYDVKMKEKGDIPEGYSVSREKKERFSLILESASTNQTSMYLCASTRDRIGYEQYFGPGTRLTVT.

This clone was recorded at least ten times. The genes are TRBV27 and TRBJ2-3, with TRBD2 matching over 7 bases. Germline V gives CDR1 MNHEY, CDR2 SMNVEV (reference sequence). The trim removed 8 bases at V and 4 bases at J, leaving 12 bases unmatched. The CDR3 is 15 residues long. The CDR3 sequence is CASEEGGGGPDTQYF. DNA for the CDR3: TGTGCCAGCGAGGAGGGCGGGGGAGGCCCAGATACGCAGTATTTT.

CDR3 in amino acids: CASSPRLRDRGYTGELFF. Written as DNA, the CDR3 is TGTGCCAGTAGTCCTCGATTACGAGACAGGGGGTACACCGGGGAGCTGTTTTTT. V gene TRBV19 combines with J gene TRBJ2-2, with 9 bases matching TRBD1. The CDR3 has 18 amino acids. The germline CDR1 and CDR2 sequences are LNHDA and SQIVND (reference sequence). V trimming: 5 bases; J trimming: 3 bases; junction bases outside the gene matches: 13.